This TCR beta chain was recorded in a study of cytomegalovirus exposure and HLA in healthy donors. Worth noting for this clone: The antigen is unknown.

Points from the study as a whole: For most TCR beta V segments, an earlier analysis put the productive rate at about 87% or about 30% of the time.

Looked up from germline, CDR1 is SGHRS and CDR2 is YFSETQ. The V gene lost 0 bases and the J gene lost 7 bases, with 5 bases spanning the gap. CDR3 length: 13 amino acids. The PCR employed 60 Vbeta primers together with 13 Jbeta primers. In the original analysis: Among the unique TCR beta chains that a later analysis counted, 70 million to 85 million in all, roughly 10 million were shared. Clones were sequenced by immunoSEQ multiplex PCR, and TCRdb holds only the in-frame ones, with some missing. V and J calls and clone size are as listed in that table; D and trimming were resolved from the DNA. Here the sample spans about 120,000 clones, roughly 74% being singletons.

The sequencing input was PBMCs. This receptor was obtained from a woman between 25 and 40 years old in good health and CMV-seronegative. This chain links TRBV5-1 with TRBJ1-6; D is unclear. In DNA form, the CDR3 reads TGCGCCAGCAGCTTGGCCGAGAATTCACCCCTCCACTTT. Amino acids: CASSLAENSPLHF.